This record covers a single T cell receptor beta chain. Germline CDR1 and CDR2: GTSNPN and SVGIG (reference sequence). V lost 4 bases to trimming and J lost 5 bases; unmatched junction nucleotides: 12. CDR3 length equals 15 residues. The data stem from a study of shared clonotypes between healthy human individuals. Per the original methods: Junction-only sequences without quality scores came from ImmunoSEQ, so filtering differed. The data were produced by immunoSEQ multiplex PCR, yet TCRdb's version contains in-frame clones alone and is incomplete. For V, J and clone size, that table is used; D and trimming come from the DNA. Among roughly 2.4 million clones listed, about 94% were seen once.

Sequencing input: naive CD4+ T cells sorted from blood. Subset: CD45RA+ positively selected. The chain recombines TRBV30 with TRBJ2-7, with TRBD1 matching 9 bases. The sequence derives from a man between 18 and 35 years old in good health. The CDR3 DNA sequence: TGTGCCTGGAACCCCCCCGGGACAGGGAGCCACGAGCAGTACTTC. Protein product: CAWNPPGTGSHEQYF.